This is a list of T cell receptor beta chains from one sample in a study of blood T cell repertoires in COVID-19. The method was immunoSEQ multiplex PCR; TCRdb's version includes in-frame clones alone and lacks a portion of them. Of approximately 10,000 clones in the sample, roughly 79% were seen once. The sample taken for sequencing was peripheral blood. The origin of the receptors is a human donor in a cohort sampled during active COVID-19. The CDR3 runs from the conserved cysteine through the conserved F or W. D genes are given only for firm matches. Clone size is not always given. Where it is, it says once, few, many or a class for expanded clones.

D	J	V	size	CDR3	DNA
TRBD1	TRBJ1-3	TRBV5-4	NA	CASSGGQGFNTIYF	TGTGCCAGCAGCGGCGGACAGGGTTTCAACACCATATATTTT
NA	TRBJ1-4	TRBV6-5	NA	CASSYSGLKRGEKLFF	TGTGCCAGCAGTTACTCGGGCCTCAAAAGGGGTGAAAAACTGTTTTTT
TRBD1	TRBJ1-1	TRBV3-1/TRBV3-2	NA	CASSPSGTVNTEAFF	TGTGCCAGCAGCCCGTCCGGGACAGTGAACACTGAAGCTTTCTTT
NA	TRBJ1-6	TRBV11-2	NA	CASSPGGGGYSPLHF	TGTGCCAGCAGCCCTGGGGGAGGGGGATATTCACCCCTCCACTTT
TRBD1	TRBJ1-4	TRBV2	NA	CASSENRGTEKLFF	TGTGCCAGCAGTGAGAACAGGGGGACTGAAAAACTGTTTTTT
NA	TRBJ1-5	TRBV6-5	NA	CASSQKSNQPQHF	TGTGCCAGCAGCCAAAAAAGCAATCAGCCCCAGCATTTT
NA	TRBJ1-2	TRBV24-1	NA	CATSDGGYPNYGYTF	TGTGCCACCAGTGACGGGGGGTACCCTAACTATGGCTACACCTTC
NA	TRBJ2-7	TRBV6-1	NA	CASSENQAYEQYF	TGTGCCAGCAGTGAAAATCAGGCTTACGAGCAGTACTTC
TRBD1	TRBJ2-6	TRBV7-6	medium-sized	CASSIRDRYFSGANVLTF	TGTGCCAGCAGCATCCGGGACAGATACTTCTCTGGGGCCAACGTCCTGACTTTC
NA	TRBJ2-7	TRBV20-1	NA	CSAPSSYEQYF	TGCAGTGCCCCGAGTTCCTACGAGCAGTACTTC
NA	TRBJ1-1	TRBV19	NA	CASYDWRGNTEAFF	TGTGCCAGTTACGATTGGCGGGGGAACACTGAAGCTTTCTTT
NA	TRBJ1-5	TRBV30	NA	CAWTTRENQPQHF	TGTGCCTGGACGACACGTGAGAATCAGCCCCAGCATTTT
NA	TRBJ2-7	TRBV3-1/TRBV3-2	once	CASSQDPQQQLSSYEQYF	TGTGCCAGCAGCCAAGACCCACAGCAACAGCTTAGCTCCTACGAGCAGTACTTC
NA	TRBJ1-2	TRBV6-5	NA	CASSGGGYGYTF	TGTGCCAGCAGCGGGGGAGGTTATGGCTACACCTTC
NA	TRBJ1-2	TRBV5-1	NA	CASSQGGGSRRVGYTF	TGCGCCAGCAGCCAGGGCGGAGGGAGCAGGAGGGTCGGCTACACCTTC
NA	TRBJ2-7	TRBV6-2/TRBV6-3	NA	CASSSTGNSGYEQYF	TGTGCCAGCAGTTCTACAGGGAATTCCGGCTACGAGCAGTACTTC
TRBD1	TRBJ1-1	TRBV24-1	NA	CATSDIRDRVSSRAEAFF	TGTGCCACCAGTGATATCCGGGACAGGGTAAGTAGTAGAGCTGAAGCTTTCTTT
NA	TRBJ1-5	TRBV15	NA	CATSRAFAGRGLQPQHF	TGTGCCACCAGCAGAGCATTCGCGGGACGGGGCCTACAGCCCCAGCATTTT
NA	TRBJ1-1	TRBV19	few	CASSTPGGSTFF	TGTGCCAGTAGTACCCCGGGGGGGTCGACTTTCTTT
NA	TRBJ1-3	TRBV19	once	CASSSRGASGNTIYF	TGTGCCAGTAGTTCACGCGGGGCCTCTGGAAACACCATATATTTT
TRBD1	TRBJ1-5	TRBV19	few	CASSTPGQGTQPQHF	TGTGCCAGTAGTACCCCCGGACAGGGAACTCAGCCCCAGCATTTT
NA	TRBJ1-3	TRBV9	NA	CASSVWSRGGANGNTIYF	TGTGCCAGCAGCGTATGGTCCCGCGGAGGGGCAAATGGAAACACCATATATTTT
TRBD1	TRBJ2-7	TRBV7-2	once	CASSLIQGSVYEQYF	TGTGCCAGCAGCCTAATACAGGGGAGTGTGTACGAGCAGTACTTC
NA	TRBJ1-5	TRBV2	NA	CASSEKRVGANQPQHF	TGTGCCAGCAGTGAAAAGAGGGTCGGAGCCAATCAGCCCCAGCATTTT
NA	TRBJ1-6	TRBV7-9	NA	CASSRRGGLSYNSPLHF	TGTGCCAGCAGCCGGAGGGGGGGACTCTCCTATAATTCACCCCTCCACTTT
NA	TRBJ1-1	TRBV11-2	NA	CASSHRTALHTEAFF	TGTGCCAGCAGCCACCGGACAGCCCTTCACACTGAAGCTTTCTTT
NA	TRBJ1-1	TRBV11-3	NA	CASSKIHPPFVRVGDTEAFF	TGTGCCAGCAGCAAGATTCATCCCCCCTTCGTCAGGGTTGGGGACACTGAAGCTTTCTTT
NA	TRBJ1-2	TRBV4-1	NA	CASSQDPNYGYTF	TGCGCCAGCAGCCAAGACCCAAACTATGGCTACACCTTC
NA	TRBJ2-7	TRBV28	few	CASSQLYEQYF	TGTGCCAGCAGTCAACTCTACGAGCAGTACTTC
TRBD1	TRBJ2-1	TRBV2	NA	CASRERQGANNEQFF	TGTGCCAGCAGAGAAAGACAGGGGGCGAACAATGAGCAGTTCTTC
TRBD1	TRBJ1-6	TRBV5-4	NA	CASSLNRDSNGSPLHF	TGTGCCAGCAGCTTGAACAGGGACAGCAACGGTTCACCCCTCCACTTT
NA	TRBJ2-7	TRBV30	NA	CAWSVGQGSYEQYF	TGTGCCTGGAGTGTCGGGCAGGGAAGCTACGAGCAGTACTTC
TRBD2	TRBJ2-7	TRBV7-2	NA	CASSSRPGGVYEQYF	TGTGCCAGCAGCTCCCGCCCGGGGGGAGTCTACGAGCAGTACTTC
NA	TRBJ2-5	TRBV4-3	NA	CASSQVQYQETQYF	TGCGCCAGCAGCCAAGTTCAGTACCAAGAGACCCAGTACTTC
TRBD1	TRBJ2-2	TRBV6-5	NA	CASRGDRGPTGELFF	TGTGCCAGCAGAGGAGACAGGGGGCCGACCGGGGAGCTGTTTTTT
TRBD2	TRBJ2-7	TRBV28	NA	CASSLIRGGGVYEQYF	TGTGCCAGCAGTTTAATCCGCGGCGGGGGGGTTTACGAGCAGTACTTC
TRBD1	TRBJ1-2	TRBV18	NA	CASSQGAGTYGYTF	TGTGCCAGCTCCCAGGGGGCAGGGACCTATGGCTACACCTTC
NA	TRBJ2-7	TRBV24-1	NA	CATSGQNYEQYF	TGTGCCACCAGTGGGCAGAACTACGAGCAGTACTTC
TRBD2	TRBJ2-7	TRBV5-1	NA	CASSFSLAGGAYEQYF	TGCGCCAGCAGCTTCTCCTTAGCGGGGGGAGCCTACGAGCAGTACTTC
NA	TRBJ2-3	TRBV5-1	NA	CASTDSRTDTQYF	TGCGCCAGCACGGACTCCCGCACAGATACGCAGTATTTT
NA	TRBJ2-3	TRBV9	once	CASSPQTSSDTQYF	TGTGCCAGCAGCCCCCAAACTAGCTCAGATACGCAGTATTTT
NA	TRBJ1-1	TRBV15	NA	CATSRDLGRDTEAFF	TGTGCCACCAGCAGAGATTTGGGCAGGGACACTGAAGCTTTCTTT
TRBD1	TRBJ2-7	TRBV3-1/TRBV3-2	NA	CASSQEGTALGYEQYF	TGTGCCAGCAGCCAAGAAGGGACAGCCTTGGGATACGAGCAGTACTTC
TRBD1	TRBJ1-4	TRBV7-2	NA	CASRTGGVTNEKLFF	TGTGCCAGCCGGACAGGGGGCGTCACTAATGAAAAACTGTTTTTT
NA	TRBJ2-5	TRBV19	NA	CASSITALREETQYF	TGTGCCAGTAGTATTACAGCTCTCCGCGAAGAGACCCAGTACTTC
NA	TRBJ2-7	TRBV10-3	NA	CAINRQGRGKEQYF	TGTGCCATCAACAGACAGGGCCGGGGGAAGGAGCAGTACTTC
TRBD1	TRBJ2-3	TRBV12-3/TRBV12-4	NA	CASSYRGADTQYF	TGTGCCAGCAGTTACAGGGGTGCAGATACGCAGTATTTT
NA	TRBJ1-1	TRBV7-9	NA	CASSAGQTYTEAFF	TGTGCCAGCAGCGCAGGACAGACCTACACTGAAGCTTTCTTT
NA	TRBJ2-7	TRBV11-2	NA	CASSSLRGSYEQYF	TGTGCCAGCAGCTCGCTCAGGGGATCCTACGAGCAGTACTTC
TRBD1	TRBJ1-5	TRBV18	NA	CASSLDGTANNQPQHF	TGTGCCAGCTCCCTTGACGGGACAGCTAACAATCAGCCCCAGCATTTT
TRBD2	TRBJ2-7	TRBV3-1/TRBV3-2	NA	CASSQRGVHEQYF	TGTGCCAGCAGCCAACGGGGGGTACACGAGCAGTACTTC
NA	TRBJ1-2	TRBV30	NA	CAWRSPGGVGYTF	TGTGCCTGGAGATCCCCTGGGGGGGTAGGCTACACCTTC
NA	TRBJ1-1	TRBV3-1/TRBV3-2	NA	CASSQEGIRGLLNTEAFF	TGTGCCAGCAGCCAAGAGGGGATCAGGGGCCTGTTGAACACTGAAGCTTTCTTT
NA	TRBJ2-5	TRBV6-5	few	CASSLWSDQETQYF	TGTGCCAGCAGTTTATGGAGCGACCAAGAGACCCAGTACTTC